This T cell receptor (beta chain) emerged from a study of control samples from healthy donors and cancer patients. This clone was detected once. The ends were cut back, 5 bases at V and 0 bases at J, with 12 bases in the middle. The CDR3 contains 14 residues. Per the germline V gene, CDR1 is SGHDT and CDR2 is YYEEEE. The repertoire was sequenced with immunoSEQ multiplex PCR; TCRdb's copy has only in-frame clones and lacks some. The sample includes roughly 450,000 clones, roughly 90% of them seen just once. The chain uses TRBV5-6 and TRBJ2-7, with TRBD1 as a possible D gene (6 bases). The specimen was PBMCs. The sequence was obtained from a man aged 40-55 years with head and neck cancer. The CDR3 DNA follows: TGTGCCAGCAGTGGCACAGGGCTCTCCTACGAGCAGTACTTC. Its protein product is CASSGTGLSYEQYF.